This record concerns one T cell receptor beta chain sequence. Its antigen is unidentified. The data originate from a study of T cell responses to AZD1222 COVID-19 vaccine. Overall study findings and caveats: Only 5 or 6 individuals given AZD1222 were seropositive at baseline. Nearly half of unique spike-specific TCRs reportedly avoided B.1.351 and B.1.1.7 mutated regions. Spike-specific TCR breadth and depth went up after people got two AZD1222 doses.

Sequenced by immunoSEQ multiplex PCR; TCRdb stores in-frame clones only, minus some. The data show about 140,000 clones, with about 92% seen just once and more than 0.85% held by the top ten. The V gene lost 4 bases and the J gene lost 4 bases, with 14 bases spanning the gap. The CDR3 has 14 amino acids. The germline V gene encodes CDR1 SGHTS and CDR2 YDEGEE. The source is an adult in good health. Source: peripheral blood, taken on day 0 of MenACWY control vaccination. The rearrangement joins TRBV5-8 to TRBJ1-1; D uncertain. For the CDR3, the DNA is TGTGCCAGCAGCCTGGACCAGGCGGGCACTGAAGCTTTCTTT. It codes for CASSLDQAGTEAFF. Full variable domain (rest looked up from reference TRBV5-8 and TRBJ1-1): EAGVTQSPTHLIKTRGQQATLRCSPISGHTSVYWYQQALGLGLQFLLWYDEGEERNRGNFPPRFSGRQFPNYSSELNVNALELEDSALYLCASSLDQAGTEAFFGQGTRLTVV.